The T cell receptor beta chain under discussion was sequenced for a study of cytotoxic CD8 clonotypes in ibrutinib-treated CLL. Repertoires were generated with immunoSEQ multiplex PCR, while TCRdb's copy carries only in-frame clones and drops some. Found here are about 330,000 clones, over 60% of them singletons; the top ten hold approximately 6%. V was trimmed by 2 bases and J by 7 bases, leaving 20 bases between them. The CDR3 consists of 16 residues. CDR1 is LNHNV, CDR2 YYDKDF, per germline (reference sequence). The chain couples TRBV15 to TRBJ1-2, with D possibly matching TRBD1 (5 bases). Sequencing was performed on PBMCs, taken after 36 months of ibrutinib treatment. This receptor was obtained from a human donor with chronic lymphocytic leukemia. The CDR3 protein is CATSRSLKEGLGGYTF. CDR3 in DNA: TGTGCCACCAGCAGATCTCTAAAGGAGGGGCTCGGTGGCTACACCTTC.